This TCR beta chain was identified in a study of T cell responses to AZD1222 COVID-19 vaccine. The CDR3 consists of 16 residues. V shed 0 bases and J 0 bases; nucleotides not matched to a gene: 4. CDR1 SEHNR and CDR2 FQNEAQ come from the germline V gene (reference sequence). Profiled with immunoSEQ multiplex PCR; TCRdb holds only in-frame clones, not every one. The sample holds more than 85,000 clones; around nine tenths are singletons and the top ten take approximately 16%. This sequence originates from an adult in good health. The chain is built from TRBV7-9 and TRBJ2-7, with 8 bases identical to TRBD1. Specimen: peripheral blood, collected on day 0 of AZD1222 vaccination. CDR3 loop: CASSLAGQDNSYEQYF. CDR3 coding DNA: TGTGCCAGCAGCTTAGCGGGACAGGATAACTCCTACGAGCAGTACTTC.